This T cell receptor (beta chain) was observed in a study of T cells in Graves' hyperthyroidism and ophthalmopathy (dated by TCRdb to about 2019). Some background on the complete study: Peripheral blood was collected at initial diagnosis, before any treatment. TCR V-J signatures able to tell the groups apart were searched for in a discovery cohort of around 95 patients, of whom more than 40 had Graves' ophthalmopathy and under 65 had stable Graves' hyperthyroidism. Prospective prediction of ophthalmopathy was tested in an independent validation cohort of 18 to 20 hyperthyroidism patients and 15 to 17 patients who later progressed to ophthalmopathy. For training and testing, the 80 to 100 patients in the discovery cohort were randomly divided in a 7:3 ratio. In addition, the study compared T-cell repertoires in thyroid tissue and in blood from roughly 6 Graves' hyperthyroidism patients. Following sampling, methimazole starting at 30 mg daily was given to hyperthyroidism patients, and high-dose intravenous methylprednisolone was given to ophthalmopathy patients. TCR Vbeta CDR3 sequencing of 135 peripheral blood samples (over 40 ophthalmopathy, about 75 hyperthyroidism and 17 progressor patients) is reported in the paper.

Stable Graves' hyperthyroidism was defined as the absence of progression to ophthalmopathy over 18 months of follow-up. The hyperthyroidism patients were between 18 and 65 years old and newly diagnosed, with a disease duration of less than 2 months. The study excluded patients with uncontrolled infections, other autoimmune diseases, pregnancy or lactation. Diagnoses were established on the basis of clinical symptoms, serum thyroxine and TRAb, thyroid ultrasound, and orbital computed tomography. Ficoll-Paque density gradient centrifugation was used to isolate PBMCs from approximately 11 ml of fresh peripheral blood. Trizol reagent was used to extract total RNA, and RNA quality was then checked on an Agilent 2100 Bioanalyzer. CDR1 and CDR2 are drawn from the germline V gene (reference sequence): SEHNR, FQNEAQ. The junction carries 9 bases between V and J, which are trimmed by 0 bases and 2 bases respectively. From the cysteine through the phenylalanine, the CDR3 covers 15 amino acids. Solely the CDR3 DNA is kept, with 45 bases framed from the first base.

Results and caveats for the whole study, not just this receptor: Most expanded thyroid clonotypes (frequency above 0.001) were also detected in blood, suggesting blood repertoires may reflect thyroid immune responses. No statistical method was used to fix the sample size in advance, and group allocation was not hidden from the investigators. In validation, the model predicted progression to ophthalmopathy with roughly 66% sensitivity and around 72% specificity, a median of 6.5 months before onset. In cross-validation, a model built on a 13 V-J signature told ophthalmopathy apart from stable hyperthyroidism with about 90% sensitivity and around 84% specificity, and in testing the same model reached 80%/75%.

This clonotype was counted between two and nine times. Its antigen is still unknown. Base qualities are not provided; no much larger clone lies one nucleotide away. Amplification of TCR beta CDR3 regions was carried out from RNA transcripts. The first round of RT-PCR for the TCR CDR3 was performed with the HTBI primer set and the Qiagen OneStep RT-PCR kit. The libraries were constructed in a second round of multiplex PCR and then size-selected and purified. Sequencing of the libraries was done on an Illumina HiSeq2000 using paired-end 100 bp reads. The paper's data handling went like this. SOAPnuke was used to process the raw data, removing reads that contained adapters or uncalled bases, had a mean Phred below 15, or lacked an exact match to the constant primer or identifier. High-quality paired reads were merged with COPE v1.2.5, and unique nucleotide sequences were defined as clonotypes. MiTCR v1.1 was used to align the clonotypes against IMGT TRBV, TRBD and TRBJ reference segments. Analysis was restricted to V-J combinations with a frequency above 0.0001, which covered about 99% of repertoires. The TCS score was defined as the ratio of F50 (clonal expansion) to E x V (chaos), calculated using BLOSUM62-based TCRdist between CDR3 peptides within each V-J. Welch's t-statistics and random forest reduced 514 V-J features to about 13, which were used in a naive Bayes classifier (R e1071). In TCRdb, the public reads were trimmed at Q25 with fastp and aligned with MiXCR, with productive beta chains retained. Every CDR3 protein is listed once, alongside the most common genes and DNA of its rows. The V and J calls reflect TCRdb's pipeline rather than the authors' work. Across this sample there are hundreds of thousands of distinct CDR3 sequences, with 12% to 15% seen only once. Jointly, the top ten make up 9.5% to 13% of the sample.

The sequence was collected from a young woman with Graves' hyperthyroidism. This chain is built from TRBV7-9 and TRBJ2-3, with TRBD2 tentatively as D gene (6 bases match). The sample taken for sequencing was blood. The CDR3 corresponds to CASSLAVAVTDTQYF. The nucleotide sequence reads TGTGCCAGCAGCTTAGCGGTAGCGGTCACAGATACGCAGTATTTT.